The rows below give T cell receptor beta chains drawn from one sample of a study of T-cell reconstitution after alpha-beta-depleted transplantation in children. TCRdb called the PCR reads again in MiXCR, with one record for every CDR3 protein. The table records more than 300,000 distinct CDR3 sequences, roughly 17% of them present only once. Sequences were derived from PBMCs, mostly from graft donor cells, sampled 360 days after TCRalphabeta/CD19-depleted stem cell transplant. Receptor source: a male patient aged 2 to 10 who had a stem cell transplant for acute lymphoblastic leukemia, so the T cells may come from the graft donor. The CDR3 runs from the conserved cysteine through the conserved F or W.

V,J,CDR3
TRBV30,TRBJ2-5,CAWQDRETQYF
TRBV5-6,TRBJ2-3,CASWGGTDTQYF
TRBV3-1,TRBJ2-3,CASSQVVGLAGTTDTQYF
TRBV5-1,TRBJ2-5,CASSLSKQGAGETQYF
TRBV7-9,TRBJ1-1,CASSPNSNTEAFF
TRBV6-5,TRBJ1-3,CASAYTGQTSGNTIYF
TRBV3-1,TRBJ1-1,CASSPLGGETEAFF
TRBV12-3/TRBV12-4,TRBJ2-5,CASSPPARTQYF
TRBV6-5,TRBJ2-7,CASSYSAPQGWRHEQYF
TRBV2,TRBJ1-1,CASITEGSNTEAFF
TRBV9,TRBJ2-3,CASSVEGLAGDSPTDTQYF
TRBV6-2/TRBV6-3,TRBJ2-7,CASTSLGRGTYEQYF
TRBV12-3/TRBV12-4,TRBJ1-1,CASSSLPPVSGTEAFF
TRBV18,TRBJ1-2,CASSSDRGRGYGYTF
TRBV20-1,TRBJ2-3,CSAALAGVPDTQYF
TRBV7-2,TRBJ2-7,CASSSPLSYEQYF
TRBV12-3/TRBV12-4,TRBJ2-2,CASSLWELNTGELFF
TRBV27,TRBJ2-7,CASSLKGAFYYEQYF
TRBV7-6,TRBJ2-2,CASSLFGTSGRKKTGELFF
TRBV5-5,TRBJ1-5,CASSWTGAQPQHF
TRBV12-3/TRBV12-4,TRBJ2-3,CASSLVFGGQGGTDTQYF
TRBV3-1,TRBJ2-7,CASSQEPGLAASYEQYF
TRBV29-1,TRBJ2-3,CSVPWGTGYGDTQYF
TRBV5-1,TRBJ2-4,CASSLGSGSTSGNIQYF
TRBV29-1,TRBJ2-1,CSVGRTGLNEQFF
TRBV3-1,TRBJ2-1,CASSRPAAVAGLYNEQFF
TRBV12-3/TRBV12-4,TRBJ2-1,CASSLGGVSGSRDEQFF
TRBV29-1,TRBJ2-5,CSVGIGQGVTETQYF
TRBV9,TRBJ2-5,CASSGGTGGETQYF
TRBV5-1,TRBJ1-1,CASSFFEGNTEAFF
TRBV3-1,TRBJ2-1,CASSSWTSGRGNEQFF
TRBV11-3,TRBJ1-1,CASSLDRGAEAFF
TRBV12-3/TRBV12-4,TRBJ2-1,CASKPRAASYNEQFF
TRBV2,TRBJ2-1,CASSPLSLGEQFF
TRBV7-3,TRBJ2-3,CASSLRPGLNTDTQYF
TRBV29-1,TRBJ2-7,CSVRDTTYEQYF
TRBV10-2,TRBJ2-3,CASRRGIADTQYF
TRBV15,TRBJ1-6,CATSRGWTGPNSPLHF
TRBV5-1,TRBJ1-1,CASNPGDATPAEAFF
TRBV12-3/TRBV12-4,TRBJ1-3,CASSLIGSGNTIYF
TRBV3-1,TRBJ2-1,CASSQVSGGPSGNEQFF
TRBV13,TRBJ2-7,CASSLDGRSYEQYF
TRBV4-2,TRBJ1-1,CASSQGGGPLGRTEAFF
TRBV20-1,TRBJ2-7,CSARDPGLAGYEQYF
TRBV28,TRBJ2-5,CASSLSRGQETQYF
TRBV12-3/TRBV12-4,TRBJ2-3,CASSLGQTDTQYF
TRBV28,TRBJ1-6,CASSPLTRSSYNSPLHF
TRBV4-1,TRBJ2-2,CASSQGTYIRSNTGELFF
TRBV29-1,TRBJ2-3,CSVEGVSRVTDTQYF
TRBV28,TRBJ2-5,CASSPPTGNQETQYF
TRBV28,TRBJ1-2,CASRISDGYTF
TRBV30,TRBJ2-1,CASQASSYNEQFF
TRBV4-1,TRBJ2-5,CASSQDMGQSLTQYF
TRBV28,TRBJ1-4,CASKTGSIHEKLFF
TRBV12-3/TRBV12-4,TRBJ2-1,CASSSLGAYNEQFF
TRBV5-1,TRBJ2-7,CASSLESLVSYEQYF
TRBV5-1,TRBJ1-2,CASSSSNFIYGYTF
TRBV12-3/TRBV12-4,TRBJ2-1,CASSFGGLGAYNEQFF
TRBV19,TRBJ2-1,CVSCLVASETNEQFF
TRBV29-1,TRBJ2-1,CSVVRLAGGNEQFF